This record looks at one T cell receptor beta chain sequence and its context. This clonotype is medium-sized (0.01 to 0.1%) in terms of sample share. No cognate antigen has been identified for it. No base-level quality is on record; no much larger clone is a single base apart. The sample originates from a study of spatial heterogeneity in lung cancer (dated by TCRdb to between 2018 and 2020). In the study overall: Beta-chain transcripts were consistently detected in greater numbers than alpha-chain transcripts, which likely reflects a higher abundance of beta-chain transcripts. In non-small cell lung cancer, the study made a quantitative comparison of TCR alpha and beta repertoires among multiple tumor regions, matched nontumor lung and blood. Nonsynonymous mutation counts, determined by whole-exome sequencing of tumor tissue, were related to features of the TCR repertoire. A strong correlation was found between TCR transcript counts in tumor regions and a T cell transcriptional module score from matched bulk RNA-seq. At surgery, both alpha and beta chains were TCR-sequenced in 220 tumor regions, fewer than 65 matched nontumor lung samples and over 50 PBMC samples. In the raw uncorrected reads, each unique combination of TCR and UMI appeared more than ten times on average. General conclusions and limits of the study: Counts of ubiquitous and regional expanded TCRs correlated with counts of ubiquitous and regional nonsynonymous mutations, respectively. TCR-seq was estimated to cover only approximately 6.6% of tumor T cells for alpha chains and about 13% for beta chains. Additional single-cell paired TCR alpha and beta sequencing was considered necessary to confirm, at a functional level, the hypothesis that regional TCRs recognize regional mutations. The tumor nonsynonymous mutation count correlated with the number of expanded alpha and beta TCRs within the tumor.

The library was generated by 5' RACE. The sequencing machine was a NextSeq 500. In the TCR library protocol, a unique molecular identifier was attached to each TCR cDNA molecule so that PCR and sequencing errors could be corrected. From the authors' description of their analysis: TCR identification, UMI-based error correction and CDR3 extraction were performed with Decombinator tools. TCRs above a frequency of 2 per 1,000, corresponding to the top 1% of the tumor frequency distribution, were defined as expanded. Expanded tumor TCRs statistically deemed absent (corrected P<0.05) from at least one tumor region were classed as regional, and all other expanded tumor TCRs were classed as ubiquitous. Each repertoire was subsampled 100 times to 5,000 TCRs, after which Renyi diversity was computed with the R vegan package. CDR3 similarity networks were built from amino acid triplet string-kernel similarity, connecting CDR3s with pairwise similarity above 0.82. TCRdb handled the public reads itself, with Q25 trimming in fastp and clone calling in MiXCR, and kept productive beta chains. Each record represents a unique CDR3 protein, reported with the most common genes and DNA among its rows. The V and J calls reflect TCRdb's pipeline rather than the authors' work. A total of thousands of distinct CDR3 sequences appear in this sample, 5% to 6.5% of them only once. The top ten clonotypes cover 24% of the sample.

What the time point label conveys for this sample: sample taken at primary tumor resection. Samples were obtained from approximately 70 patients with early-stage, untreated non-small cell lung cancer from the lung TRACERx cohort. Whole RNA extracted from tumor and nontumor lung tissue, or from cryopreserved PBMC samples, was used for TCR sequencing without cell sorting. Only patients with enough RNA available from two or more tumor regions were chosen for TCR sequencing. A lung pathologist reviewed the tumor and adjacent nontumor lung specimens before the specimens were selected. Trimming takes 0 bases off V and 8 bases off J; junction bases not matched to a gene: 7. Reading from cysteine to phenylalanine, the CDR3 counts 16 amino acids. The read is trimmed to its CDR3 DNA, 48 bases read in frame from base 1. The germline V gene provides CDR1 SGHDT and CDR2 YYEEEE.

The material sequenced was lung tumor tissue, taken at surgery. The source is a male donor with early-stage non-small cell lung cancer. This chain joins TRBV5-6 to TRBJ1-6; a stretch of 8 junction bases matches TRBD1. The DNA is TGTGCCAGCAGCTTGGACGCAGGGGGCCTCGATTCACCCCTCCACTTT. Its product reads: CASSLDAGGLDSPLHF.